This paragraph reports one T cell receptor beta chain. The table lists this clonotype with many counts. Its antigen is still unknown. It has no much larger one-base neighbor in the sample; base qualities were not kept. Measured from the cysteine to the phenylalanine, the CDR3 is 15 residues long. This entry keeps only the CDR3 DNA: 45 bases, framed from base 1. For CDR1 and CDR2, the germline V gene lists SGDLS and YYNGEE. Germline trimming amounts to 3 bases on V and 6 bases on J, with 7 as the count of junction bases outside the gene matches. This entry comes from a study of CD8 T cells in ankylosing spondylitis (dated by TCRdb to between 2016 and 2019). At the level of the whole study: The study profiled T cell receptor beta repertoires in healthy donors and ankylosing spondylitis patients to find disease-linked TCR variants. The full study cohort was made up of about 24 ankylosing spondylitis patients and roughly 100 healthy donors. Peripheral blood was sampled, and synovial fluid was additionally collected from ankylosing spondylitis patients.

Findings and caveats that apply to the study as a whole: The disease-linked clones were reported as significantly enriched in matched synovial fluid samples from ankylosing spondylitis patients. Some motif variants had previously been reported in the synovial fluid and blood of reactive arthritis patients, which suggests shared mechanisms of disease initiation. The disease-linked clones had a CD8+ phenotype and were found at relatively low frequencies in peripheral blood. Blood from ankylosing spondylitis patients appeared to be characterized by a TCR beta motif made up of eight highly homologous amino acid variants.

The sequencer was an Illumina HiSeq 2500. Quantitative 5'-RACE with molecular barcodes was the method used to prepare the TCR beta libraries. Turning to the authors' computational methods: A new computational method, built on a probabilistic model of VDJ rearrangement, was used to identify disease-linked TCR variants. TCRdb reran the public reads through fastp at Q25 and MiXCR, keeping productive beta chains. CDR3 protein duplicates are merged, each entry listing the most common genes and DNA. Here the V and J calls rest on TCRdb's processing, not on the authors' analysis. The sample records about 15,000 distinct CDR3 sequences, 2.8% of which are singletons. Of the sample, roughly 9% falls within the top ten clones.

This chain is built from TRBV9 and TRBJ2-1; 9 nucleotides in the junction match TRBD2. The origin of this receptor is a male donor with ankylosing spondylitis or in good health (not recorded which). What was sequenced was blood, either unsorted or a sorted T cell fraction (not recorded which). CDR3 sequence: CASSARLAAINEQFF. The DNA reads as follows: TGTGCCAGCAGCGCCCGACTAGCGGCCATCAATGAGCAGTTCTTC.